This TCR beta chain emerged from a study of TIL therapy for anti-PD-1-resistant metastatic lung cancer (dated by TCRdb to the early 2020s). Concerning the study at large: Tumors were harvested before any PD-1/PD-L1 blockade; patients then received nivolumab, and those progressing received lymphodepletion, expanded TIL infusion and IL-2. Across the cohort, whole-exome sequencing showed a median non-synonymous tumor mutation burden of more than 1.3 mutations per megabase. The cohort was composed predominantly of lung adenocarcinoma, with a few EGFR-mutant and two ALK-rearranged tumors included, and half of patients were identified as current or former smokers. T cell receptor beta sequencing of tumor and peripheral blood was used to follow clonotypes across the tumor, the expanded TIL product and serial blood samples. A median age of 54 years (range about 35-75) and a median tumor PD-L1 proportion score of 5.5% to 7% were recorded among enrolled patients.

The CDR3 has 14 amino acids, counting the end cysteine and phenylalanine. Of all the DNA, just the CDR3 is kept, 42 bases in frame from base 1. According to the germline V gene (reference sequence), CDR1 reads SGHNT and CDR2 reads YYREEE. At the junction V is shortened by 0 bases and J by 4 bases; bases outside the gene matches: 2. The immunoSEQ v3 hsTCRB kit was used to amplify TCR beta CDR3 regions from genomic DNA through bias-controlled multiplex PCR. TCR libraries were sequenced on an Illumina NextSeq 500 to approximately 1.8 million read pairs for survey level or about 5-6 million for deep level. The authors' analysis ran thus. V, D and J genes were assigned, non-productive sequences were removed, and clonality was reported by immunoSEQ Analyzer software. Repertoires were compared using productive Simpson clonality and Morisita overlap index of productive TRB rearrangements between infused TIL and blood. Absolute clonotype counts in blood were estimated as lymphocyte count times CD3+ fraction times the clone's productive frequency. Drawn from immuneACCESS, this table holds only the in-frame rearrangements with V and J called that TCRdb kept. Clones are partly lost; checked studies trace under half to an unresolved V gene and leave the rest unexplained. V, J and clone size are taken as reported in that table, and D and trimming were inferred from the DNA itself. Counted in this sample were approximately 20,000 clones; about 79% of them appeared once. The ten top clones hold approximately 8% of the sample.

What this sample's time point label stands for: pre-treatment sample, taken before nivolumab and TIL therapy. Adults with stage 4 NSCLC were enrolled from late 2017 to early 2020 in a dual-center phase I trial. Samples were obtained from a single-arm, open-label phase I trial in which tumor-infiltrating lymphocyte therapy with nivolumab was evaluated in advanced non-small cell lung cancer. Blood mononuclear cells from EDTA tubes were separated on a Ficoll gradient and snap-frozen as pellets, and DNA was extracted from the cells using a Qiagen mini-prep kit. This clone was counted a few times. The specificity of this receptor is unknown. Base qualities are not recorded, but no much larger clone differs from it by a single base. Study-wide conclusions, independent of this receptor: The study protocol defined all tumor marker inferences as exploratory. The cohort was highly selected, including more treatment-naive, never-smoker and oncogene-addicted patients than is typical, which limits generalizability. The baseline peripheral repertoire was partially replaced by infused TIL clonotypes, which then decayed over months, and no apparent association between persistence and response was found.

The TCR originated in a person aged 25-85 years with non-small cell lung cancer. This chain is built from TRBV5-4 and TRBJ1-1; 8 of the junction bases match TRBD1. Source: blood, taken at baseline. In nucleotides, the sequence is TGTGCCAGCAGCTTGGAACAGGGGGGCACTGAAGCTTTCTTT. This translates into CASSLEQGGTEAFF. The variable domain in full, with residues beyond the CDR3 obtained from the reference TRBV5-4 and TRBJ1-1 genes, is ETGVTQSPTHLIKTRGQQVTLRCSSQSGHNTVSWYQQALGQGPQFIFQYYREEENGRGNFPPRFSGLQFPNYSSELNVNALELDDSALYLCASSLEQGGTEAFFGQGTRLTVV.